The T cell receptor (beta chain) described here comes from a study of blood T cell repertoires in COVID-19. V gave up 0 bases and J gave up 5 bases; unmatched junction bases: 7. This CDR3 spans 15 amino acids. The V gene's germline CDR1 is SGHRS and CDR2 YFSETQ. TCRdb's copy holds only in-frame clones and misses some; the assay was immunoSEQ multiplex PCR. The sample lists about 180,000 clones; around 74% were seen once. This TCR derives from a woman in her sixties with COVID-19, enrolled during active disease. Source material: peripheral blood. This chain uses TRBV5-1 with TRBJ1-1; 7 nucleotides align to TRBD1. CDR3 region: CASSLETGLGTEAFF. CDR3 DNA: TGCGCCAGCAGCTTGGAGACAGGGCTAGGTACTGAAGCTTTCTTT. Drawing the rest from reference TRBV5-1 and TRBJ1-1, the complete variable domain is KAGVTQTPRYLIKTRGQQVTLSCSPISGHRSVSWYQQTPGQGLQFLFEYFSETQRNKGNFPGRFSGRQFSNSRSEMNVSTLELGDSALYLCASSLETGLGTEAFFGQGTRLTVV.